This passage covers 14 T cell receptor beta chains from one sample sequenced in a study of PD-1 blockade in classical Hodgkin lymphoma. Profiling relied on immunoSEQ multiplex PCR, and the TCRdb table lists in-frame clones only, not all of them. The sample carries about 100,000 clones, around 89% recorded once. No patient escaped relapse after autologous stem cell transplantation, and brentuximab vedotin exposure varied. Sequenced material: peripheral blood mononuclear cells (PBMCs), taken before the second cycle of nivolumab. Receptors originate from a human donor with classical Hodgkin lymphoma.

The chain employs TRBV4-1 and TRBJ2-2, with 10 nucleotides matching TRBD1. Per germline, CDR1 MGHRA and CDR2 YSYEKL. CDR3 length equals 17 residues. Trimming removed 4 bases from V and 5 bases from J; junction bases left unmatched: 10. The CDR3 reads CASSLKPGTGVTGELFF. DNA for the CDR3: TGCGCCAGCAGCCTAAAACCCGGGACAGGGGTTACCGGGGAGCTGTTTTTT.

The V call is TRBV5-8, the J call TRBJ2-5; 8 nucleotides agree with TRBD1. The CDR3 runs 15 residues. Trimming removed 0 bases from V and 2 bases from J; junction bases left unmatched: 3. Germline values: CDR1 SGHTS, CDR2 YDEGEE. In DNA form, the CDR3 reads TGTGCCAGCAGCTTGGAGGGGACAGGACAAGAGACCCAGTACTTC. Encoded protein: CASSLEGTGQETQYF.

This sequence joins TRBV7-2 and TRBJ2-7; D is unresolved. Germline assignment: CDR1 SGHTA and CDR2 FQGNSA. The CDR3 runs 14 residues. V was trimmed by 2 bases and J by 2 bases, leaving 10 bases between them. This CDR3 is CASSLHPGPYEQYF. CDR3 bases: TGTGCCAGCAGCTTACACCCCGGGCCCTACGAGCAGTACTTC.

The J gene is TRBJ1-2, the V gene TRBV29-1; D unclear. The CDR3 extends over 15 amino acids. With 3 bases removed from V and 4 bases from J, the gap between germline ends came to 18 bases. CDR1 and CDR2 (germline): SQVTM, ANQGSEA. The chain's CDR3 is CSVDYEARPAYGYTF. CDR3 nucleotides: TGCAGCGTTGATTACGAGGCCAGACCAGCCTATGGCTACACCTTC.

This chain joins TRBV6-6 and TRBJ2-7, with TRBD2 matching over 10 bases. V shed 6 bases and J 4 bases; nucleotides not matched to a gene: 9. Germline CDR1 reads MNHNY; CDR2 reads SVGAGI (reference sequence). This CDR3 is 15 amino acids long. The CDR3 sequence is CASRRSLAGDYEQYF. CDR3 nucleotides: TGTGCCAGCAGAAGAAGCCTAGCGGGAGATTACGAGCAGTACTTC.

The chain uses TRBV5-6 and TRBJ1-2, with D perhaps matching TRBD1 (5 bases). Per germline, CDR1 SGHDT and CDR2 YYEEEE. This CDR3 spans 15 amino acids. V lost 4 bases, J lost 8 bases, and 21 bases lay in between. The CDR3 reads CASSLDLGYRRGYTF. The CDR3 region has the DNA TGTGCCAGCAGCCTAGATCTGGGTTACAGGCGAGGCTACACCTTC. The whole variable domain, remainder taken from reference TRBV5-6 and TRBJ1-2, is DAGVTQSPTHLIKTRGQQVTLRCSPKSGHDTVSWYQQALGQGPQFIFQYYEEEERQRGNFPDRFSGHQFPNYSSELNVNALLLGDSALYLCASSLDLGYRRGYTFGSGTRLTVV.

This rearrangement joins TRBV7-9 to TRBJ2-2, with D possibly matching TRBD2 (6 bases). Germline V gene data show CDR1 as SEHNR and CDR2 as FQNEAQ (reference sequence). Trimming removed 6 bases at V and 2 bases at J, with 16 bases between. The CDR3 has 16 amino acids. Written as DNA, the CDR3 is TGTGCCAGCAGGCCCCCCCGGGACTCCAACACCGGGGAGCTGTTTTTT. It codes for CASRPPRDSNTGELFF.

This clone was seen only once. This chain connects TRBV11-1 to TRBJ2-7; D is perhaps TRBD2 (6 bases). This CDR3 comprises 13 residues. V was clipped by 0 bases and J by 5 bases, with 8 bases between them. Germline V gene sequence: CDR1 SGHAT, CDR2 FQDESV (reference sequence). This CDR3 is CASSLAGLDEQYF. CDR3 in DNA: TGTGCCAGCAGCTTAGCGGGACTCGACGAGCAGTACTTC.

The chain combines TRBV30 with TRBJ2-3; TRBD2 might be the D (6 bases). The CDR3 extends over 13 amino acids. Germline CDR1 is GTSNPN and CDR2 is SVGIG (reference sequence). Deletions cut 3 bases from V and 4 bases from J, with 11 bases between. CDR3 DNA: TGTGCCTGGAGCGCGGGACGGGCAGATACGCAGTATTTT. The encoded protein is CAWSAGRADTQYF.

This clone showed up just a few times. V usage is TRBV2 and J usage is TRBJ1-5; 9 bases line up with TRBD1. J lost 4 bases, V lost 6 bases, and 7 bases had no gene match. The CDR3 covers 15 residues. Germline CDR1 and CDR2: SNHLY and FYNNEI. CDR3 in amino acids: CASRGDRERNQPQHF. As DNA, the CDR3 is TGTGCCAGCAGGGGGGACAGGGAAAGGAATCAGCCCCAGCATTTT.

CDR3 amino acids: CASSHDLTGSEQYF. The CDR3 DNA sequence: TGCGCCAGCAGCCACGACCTTACAGGGAGCGAGCAGTACTTC. V usage is TRBV4-3 and J usage is TRBJ2-7, with D perhaps matching TRBD1 (6 bases). The CDR3 runs 14 residues. V shed 3 bases and J shed 6 bases, with 15 bases lying between them. Germline V lookup: CDR1 LGHNA, CDR2 YSLEER.

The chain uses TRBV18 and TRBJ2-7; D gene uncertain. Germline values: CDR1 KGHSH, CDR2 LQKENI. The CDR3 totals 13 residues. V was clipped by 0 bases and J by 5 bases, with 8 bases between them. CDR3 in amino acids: CASSPPLGDEQYF. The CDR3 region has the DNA TGTGCCAGCTCACCACCGTTAGGCGACGAGCAGTACTTC.

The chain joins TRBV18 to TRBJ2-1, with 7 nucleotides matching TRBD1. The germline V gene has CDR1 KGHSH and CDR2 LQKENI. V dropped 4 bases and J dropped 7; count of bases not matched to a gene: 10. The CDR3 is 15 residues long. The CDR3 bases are TGTGCCAGCTCACGACAGGGCTCTTCGGGAAATGAGCAGTTCTTC. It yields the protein CASSRQGSSGNEQFF.

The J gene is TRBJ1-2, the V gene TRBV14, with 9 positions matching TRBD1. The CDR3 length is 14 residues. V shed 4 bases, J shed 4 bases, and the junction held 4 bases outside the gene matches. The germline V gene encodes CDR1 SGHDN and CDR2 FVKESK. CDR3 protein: CASSRDRVGYGYTF. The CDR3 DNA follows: TGTGCCAGCAGCCGGGACAGGGTGGGCTATGGCTACACCTTC.